This T cell receptor beta chain was sequenced in a study of identical twins. Study-level findings and limits: Fewer insertions marked abundant cord blood beta clonotypes; young adult naive trended weakly, memory not at all.

The CDR3 length is 14 residues. Germline loops: CDR1 SQVTM, CDR2 ANQGSEA. V was pared by 4 bases and J by 6 bases, with 10 bases of the junction left unmatched. A word on this clonotype: Antigen: not known.

TCRdb reanalysed the 5' RACE reads using MiXCR and keeps one entry per CDR3 protein. The profile shows some 440,000 distinct CDR3 sequences, more than 20% of them singletons. The same sample was also studied in work on T cells expressing NK-cell markers. That work states: Each of roughly 6 donors carried dominant NKG2C+ clonotypes accounting for roughly 1.0-7.5% of CD8+ T cells. The same clonotypes also predominated in the CD3+CD56-NKG2C+ fraction of a few donors.

The receptor's source is a woman between 18 and 29 years old in good health. The chain employs TRBV29-1 and TRBJ2-7; TRBD1 aligns across 9 bases. Sequenced input: CD4+ T cells sorted from blood. CDR3 amino acids: CSVASGQGFSEQYF. The CDR3 region has the DNA TGCAGCGTTGCGTCGGGACAGGGTTTTAGCGAGCAGTACTTC.